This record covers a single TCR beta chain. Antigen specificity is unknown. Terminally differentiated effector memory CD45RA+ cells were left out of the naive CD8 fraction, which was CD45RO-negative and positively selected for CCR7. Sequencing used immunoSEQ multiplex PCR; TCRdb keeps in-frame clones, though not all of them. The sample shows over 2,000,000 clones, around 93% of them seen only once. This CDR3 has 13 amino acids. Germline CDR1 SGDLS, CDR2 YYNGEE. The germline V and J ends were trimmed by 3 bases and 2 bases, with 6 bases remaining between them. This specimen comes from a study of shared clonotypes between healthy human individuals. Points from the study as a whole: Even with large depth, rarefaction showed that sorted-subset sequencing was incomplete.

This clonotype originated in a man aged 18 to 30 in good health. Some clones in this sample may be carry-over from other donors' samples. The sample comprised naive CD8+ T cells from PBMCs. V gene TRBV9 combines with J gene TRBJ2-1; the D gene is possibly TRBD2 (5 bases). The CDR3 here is CASSGGTYNEQFF. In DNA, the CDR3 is TGTGCCAGCAGCGGAGGGACCTACAATGAGCAGTTCTTC.